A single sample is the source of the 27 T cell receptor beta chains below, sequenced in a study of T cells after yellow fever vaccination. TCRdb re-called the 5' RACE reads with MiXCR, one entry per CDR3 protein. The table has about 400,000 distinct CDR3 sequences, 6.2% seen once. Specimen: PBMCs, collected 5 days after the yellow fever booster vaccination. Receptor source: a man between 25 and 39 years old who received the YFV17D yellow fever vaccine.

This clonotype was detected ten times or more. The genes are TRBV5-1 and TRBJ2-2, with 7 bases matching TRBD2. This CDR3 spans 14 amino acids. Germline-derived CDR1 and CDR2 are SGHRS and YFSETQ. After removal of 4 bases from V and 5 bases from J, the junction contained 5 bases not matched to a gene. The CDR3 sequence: CASSEGLSTGELFF. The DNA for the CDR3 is TGCGCCAGCAGCGAGGGACTATCAACCGGGGAGCTGTTTTTT. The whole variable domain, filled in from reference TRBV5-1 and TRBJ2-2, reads KAGVTQTPRYLIKTRGQQVTLSCSPISGHRSVSWYQQTPGQGLQFLFEYFSETQRNKGNFPGRFSGRQFSNSRSEMNVSTLELGDSALYLCASSEGLSTGELFFGEGSRLTVL.

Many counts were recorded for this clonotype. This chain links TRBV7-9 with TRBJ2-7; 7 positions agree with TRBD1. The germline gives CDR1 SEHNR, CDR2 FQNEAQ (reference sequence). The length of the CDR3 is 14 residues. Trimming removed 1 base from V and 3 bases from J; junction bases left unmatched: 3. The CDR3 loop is CASSLGTGVYEQYF. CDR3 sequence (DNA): TGTGCCAGCAGCTTAGGGACAGGAGTCTACGAGCAGTACTTC.

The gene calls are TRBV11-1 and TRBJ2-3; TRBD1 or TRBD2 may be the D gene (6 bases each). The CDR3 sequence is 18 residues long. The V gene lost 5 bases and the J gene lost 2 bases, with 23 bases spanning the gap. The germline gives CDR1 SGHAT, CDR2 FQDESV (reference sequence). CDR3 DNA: TGTGCCAGCAGCACCTTCCCGAGGGGGGCGGAGTTCACAGATACGCAGTATTTT. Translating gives CASSTFPRGAEFTDTQYF.

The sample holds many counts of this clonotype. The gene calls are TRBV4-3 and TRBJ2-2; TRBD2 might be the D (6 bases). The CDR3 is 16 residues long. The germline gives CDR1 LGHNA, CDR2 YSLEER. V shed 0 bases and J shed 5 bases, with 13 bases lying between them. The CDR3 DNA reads TGCGCCAGCAGCCAAGAAACCGGGAGATCGACCGGGGAGCTGTTTTTT. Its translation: CASSQETGRSTGELFF.

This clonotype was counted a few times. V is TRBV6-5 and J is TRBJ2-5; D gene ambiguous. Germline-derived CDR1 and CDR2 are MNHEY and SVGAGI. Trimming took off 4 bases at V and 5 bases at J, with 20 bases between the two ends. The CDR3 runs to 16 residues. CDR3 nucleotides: TGTGCCAGCAGTTTCTTTCGGACGAGGTCTCGGGAGACCCAGTACTTC. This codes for CASSFFRTRSRETQYF.

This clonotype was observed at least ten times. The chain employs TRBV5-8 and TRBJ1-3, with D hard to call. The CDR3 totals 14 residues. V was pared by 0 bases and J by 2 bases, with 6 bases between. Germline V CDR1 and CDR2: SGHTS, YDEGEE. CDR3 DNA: TGTGCCAGCAGCTTGGGGACCGCTGGAAACACCATATATTTT. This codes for CASSLGTAGNTIYF.

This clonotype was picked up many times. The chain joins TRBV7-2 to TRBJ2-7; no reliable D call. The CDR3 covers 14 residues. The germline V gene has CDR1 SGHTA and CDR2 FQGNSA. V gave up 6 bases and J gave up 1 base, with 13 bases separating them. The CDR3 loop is CASRDWTVSYEQYF. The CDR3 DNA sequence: TGTGCCAGCAGAGACTGGACGGTTTCCTACGAGCAGTACTTC.

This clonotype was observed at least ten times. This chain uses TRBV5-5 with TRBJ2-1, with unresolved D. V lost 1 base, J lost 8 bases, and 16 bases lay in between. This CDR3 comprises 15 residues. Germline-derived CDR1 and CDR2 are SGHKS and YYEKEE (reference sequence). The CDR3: CASSLSDYKFHEQFF. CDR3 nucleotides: TGTGCCAGCAGCTTGAGTGATTATAAGTTCCATGAGCAGTTCTTC. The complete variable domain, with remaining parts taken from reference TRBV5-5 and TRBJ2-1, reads DAGVTQSPTHLIKTRGQQVTLRCSPISGHKSVSWYQQVLGQGPQFIFQYYEKEERGRGNFPDRFSARQFPNYSSELNVNALLLGDSALYLCASSLSDYKFHEQFFGPGTRLTVL.

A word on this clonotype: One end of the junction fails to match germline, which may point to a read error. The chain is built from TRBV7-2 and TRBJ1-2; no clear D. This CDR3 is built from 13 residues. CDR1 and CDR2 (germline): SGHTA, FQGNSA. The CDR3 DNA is TGTGCCAGCAGCTTAGAAGAGGGATCCCCCGCCTCATTC. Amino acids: CASSLEEGSPASF.

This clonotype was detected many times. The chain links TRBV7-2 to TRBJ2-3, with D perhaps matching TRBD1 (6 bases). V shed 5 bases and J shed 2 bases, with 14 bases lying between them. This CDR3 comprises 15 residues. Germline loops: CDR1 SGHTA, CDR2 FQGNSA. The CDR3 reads CASSNLGADTDTQYF. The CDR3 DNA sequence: TGTGCCAGCAGCAACCTGGGGGCAGACACAGATACGCAGTATTTT.

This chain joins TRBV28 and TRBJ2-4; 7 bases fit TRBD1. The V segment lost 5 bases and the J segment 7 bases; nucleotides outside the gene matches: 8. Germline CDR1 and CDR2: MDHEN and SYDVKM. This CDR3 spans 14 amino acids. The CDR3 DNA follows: TGTGCCAGCAGTCATCGACAGGGTGCTAACATTCAGTACTTC. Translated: CASSHRQGANIQYF.

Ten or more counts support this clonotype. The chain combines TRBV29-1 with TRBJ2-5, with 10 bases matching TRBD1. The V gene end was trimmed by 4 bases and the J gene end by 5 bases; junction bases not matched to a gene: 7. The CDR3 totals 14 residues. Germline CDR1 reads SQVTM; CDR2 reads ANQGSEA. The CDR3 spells CSVVGDRGSETQYF. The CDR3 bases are TGCAGCGTTGTGGGGGACAGGGGTTCGGAGACCCAGTACTTC.

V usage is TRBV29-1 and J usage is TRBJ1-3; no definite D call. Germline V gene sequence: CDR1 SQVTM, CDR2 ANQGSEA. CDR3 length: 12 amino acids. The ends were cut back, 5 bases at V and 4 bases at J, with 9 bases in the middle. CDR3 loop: CSVLLRGNTIYF. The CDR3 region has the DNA TGCAGCGTTCTCCTTAGGGGAAACACCATATATTTT. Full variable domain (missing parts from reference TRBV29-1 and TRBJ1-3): SAVISQKPSRDICQRGTSLTIQCQVDSQVTMMFWYRQQPGQSLTLIATANQGSEATYESGFVIDKFPISRPNLTFSTLTVSNMSPEDSSIYLCSVLLRGNTIYFGEGSWLTVV.

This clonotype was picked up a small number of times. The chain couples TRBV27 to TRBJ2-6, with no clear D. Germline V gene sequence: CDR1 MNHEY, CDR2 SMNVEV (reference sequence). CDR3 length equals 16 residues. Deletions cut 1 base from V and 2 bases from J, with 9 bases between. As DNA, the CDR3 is TGTGCCAGCAGTTTATATAGGGCTACTGGGGCCAACGTCCTGACTTTC. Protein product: CASSLYRATGANVLTF.

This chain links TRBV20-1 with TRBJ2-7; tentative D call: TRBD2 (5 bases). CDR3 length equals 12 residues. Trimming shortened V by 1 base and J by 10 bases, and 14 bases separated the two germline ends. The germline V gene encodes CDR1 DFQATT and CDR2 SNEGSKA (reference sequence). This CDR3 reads CSARGGVFEQYF. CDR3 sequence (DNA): TGCAGTGCTAGAGGGGGAGTGTTTGAACAGTACTTC.

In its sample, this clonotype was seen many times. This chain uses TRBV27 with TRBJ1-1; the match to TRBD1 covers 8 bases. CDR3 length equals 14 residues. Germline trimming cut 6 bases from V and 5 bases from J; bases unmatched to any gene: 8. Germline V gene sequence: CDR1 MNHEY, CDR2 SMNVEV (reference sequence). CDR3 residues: CASRLLDRATEAFF. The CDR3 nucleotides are TGTGCCAGCAGATTACTGGACAGGGCGACTGAAGCTTTCTTT.

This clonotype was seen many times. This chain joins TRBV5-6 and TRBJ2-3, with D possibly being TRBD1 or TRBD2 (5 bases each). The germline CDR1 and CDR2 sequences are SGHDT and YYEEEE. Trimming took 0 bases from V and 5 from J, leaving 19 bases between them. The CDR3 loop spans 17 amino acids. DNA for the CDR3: TGTGCCAGCAGCTTGGAGGCCCTCTTTGGTGGGGGAGATACGCAGTATTTT. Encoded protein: CASSLEALFGGGDTQYF.

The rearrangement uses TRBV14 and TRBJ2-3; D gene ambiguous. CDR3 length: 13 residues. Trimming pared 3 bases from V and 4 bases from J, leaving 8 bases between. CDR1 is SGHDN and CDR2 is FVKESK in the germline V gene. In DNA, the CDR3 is TGTGCCAGCAGCCAGGTCCACTCAGATACGCAGTATTTT. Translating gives CASSQVHSDTQYF.

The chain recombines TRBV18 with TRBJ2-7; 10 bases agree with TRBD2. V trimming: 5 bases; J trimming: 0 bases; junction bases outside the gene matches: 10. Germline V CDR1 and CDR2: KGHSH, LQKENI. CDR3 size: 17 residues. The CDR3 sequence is CASSGSSGRPSSYEQYF. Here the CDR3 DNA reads TGTGCCAGCTCAGGAAGTAGCGGGAGGCCCAGCTCCTACGAGCAGTACTTC.

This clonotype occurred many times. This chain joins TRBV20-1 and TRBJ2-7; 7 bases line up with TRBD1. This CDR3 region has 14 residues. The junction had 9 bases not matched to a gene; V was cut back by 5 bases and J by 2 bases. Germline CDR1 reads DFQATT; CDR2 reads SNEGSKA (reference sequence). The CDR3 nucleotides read TGCAGTGCTCCCCGGACAGGTTTAACCTACGAGCAGTACTTC. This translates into CSAPRTGLTYEQYF.

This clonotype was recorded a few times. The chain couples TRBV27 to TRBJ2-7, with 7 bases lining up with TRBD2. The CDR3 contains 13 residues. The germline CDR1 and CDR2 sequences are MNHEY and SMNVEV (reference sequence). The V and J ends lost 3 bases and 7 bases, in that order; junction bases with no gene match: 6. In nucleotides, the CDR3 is TGTGCCAGCAGTTTTGGCGGGAGTAGGGAGCAGTACTTC. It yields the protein CASSFGGSREQYF.

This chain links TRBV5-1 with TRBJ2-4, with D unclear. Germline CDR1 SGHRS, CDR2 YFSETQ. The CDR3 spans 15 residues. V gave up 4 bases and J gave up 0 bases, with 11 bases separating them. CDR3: CASSPQILAKNIQYF. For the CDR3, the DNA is TGCGCCAGCAGCCCACAGATACTAGCCAAAAACATTCAGTACTTC.

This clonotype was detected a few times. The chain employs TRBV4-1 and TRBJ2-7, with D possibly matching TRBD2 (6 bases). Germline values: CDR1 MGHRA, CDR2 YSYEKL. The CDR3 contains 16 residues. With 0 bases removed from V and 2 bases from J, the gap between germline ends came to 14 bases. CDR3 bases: TGCGCCAGCAGCCAAGAGGGAGGCGACGTCCCCTACGAGCAGTACTTC. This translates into CASSQEGGDVPYEQYF.

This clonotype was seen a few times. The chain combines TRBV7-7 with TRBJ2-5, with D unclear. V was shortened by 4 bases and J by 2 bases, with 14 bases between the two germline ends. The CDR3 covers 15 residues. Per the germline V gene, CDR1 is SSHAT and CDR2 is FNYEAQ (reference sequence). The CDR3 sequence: CASSSTFVRQETQYF. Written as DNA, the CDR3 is TGTGCCAGCAGCTCGACATTCGTCAGGCAAGAGACCCAGTACTTC.

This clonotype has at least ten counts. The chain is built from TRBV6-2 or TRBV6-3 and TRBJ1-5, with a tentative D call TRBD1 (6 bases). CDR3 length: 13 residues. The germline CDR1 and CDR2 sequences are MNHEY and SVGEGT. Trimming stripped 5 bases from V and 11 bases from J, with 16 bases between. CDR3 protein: CASSQGTSGTQHF. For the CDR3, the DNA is TGTGCCAGCAGTCAAGGGACATCAGGGACCCAGCATTTT.

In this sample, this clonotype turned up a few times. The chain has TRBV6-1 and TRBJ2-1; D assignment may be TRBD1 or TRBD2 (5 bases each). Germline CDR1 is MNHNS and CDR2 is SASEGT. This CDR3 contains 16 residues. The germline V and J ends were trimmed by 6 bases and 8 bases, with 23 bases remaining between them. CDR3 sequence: CASRPTPGTSGDEQFF. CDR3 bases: TGTGCCAGCAGACCTACTCCTGGGACCTCTGGCGATGAGCAGTTCTTC.

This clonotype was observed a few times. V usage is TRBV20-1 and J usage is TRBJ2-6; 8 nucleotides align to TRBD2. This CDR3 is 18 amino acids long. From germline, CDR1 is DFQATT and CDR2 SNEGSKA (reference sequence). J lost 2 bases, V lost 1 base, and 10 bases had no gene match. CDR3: CSARAGGGAKAGANVLTF. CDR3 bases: TGCAGTGCTAGAGCCGGGGGGGGCGCAAAAGCTGGGGCCAACGTCCTGACTTTC.